Below are 15 T cell receptor beta chains sequenced from a single sample in a study of cytomegalovirus exposure and HLA in healthy donors. 60 Vbeta and 13 Jbeta primers were used in PCR. Clones were read by immunoSEQ multiplex PCR, and TCRdb kept only the in-frame ones, dropping some. The repertoire holds about 200,000 clones, with over 60% as singletons. The sequencing input was PBMCs. The receptors stem from a woman in her thirties or forties in good health and CMV-seronegative.

This chain joins TRBV10-3 and TRBJ2-1; 8 nucleotides match TRBD2. CDR1 is ENHRY, CDR2 SYGVKD, per germline. The CDR3 is made up of 14 amino acids. The V gene end was trimmed by 8 bases and the J gene end by 6 bases; junction bases not matched to a gene: 9. The CDR3 loop reads CAIRSAGDFNEQFF. As DNA, the CDR3 is TGTGCCATCCGATCAGCGGGAGATTTCAATGAGCAGTTCTTC.

This rearrangement joins TRBV6-5 to TRBJ1-2; D ambiguous. The CDR3 runs 12 residues. CDR1 and CDR2 from the germline V gene are MNHEY and SVGAGI. Deletions cut 4 bases from V and 4 bases from J, with 7 bases between. CDR3 bases: TGTGCCAGCAGTTCCACAGCCTATGGCTACACCTTC. This translates into CASSSTAYGYTF.

This sequence joins TRBV5-8 and TRBJ2-6, with D perhaps TRBD1 (6 bases). Per the germline V gene, CDR1 is SGHTS and CDR2 is YDEGEE. The CDR3 contains 19 residues. V lost 3 bases and J lost 0, with 19 bases in between. Here the CDR3 DNA reads TGTGCCAGCAGCTGGGAAACAGGGTACGGGCTCTCTGGGGCCAACGTCCTGACTTTC. Translated: CASSWETGYGLSGANVLTF.

The rearrangement uses TRBV5-4 and TRBJ1-5, with TRBD1 as a possible D gene (5 bases). The germline V gene has CDR1 SGHNT and CDR2 YYREEE (reference sequence). The V end was cut by 0 bases, the J end by 7 bases, with 11 bases between. The CDR3 loop spans 14 amino acids. Here the CDR3 reads CASSLGGGQQPQHF. As DNA, the CDR3 is TGTGCCAGCAGCTTGGGCGGGGGTCAGCAGCCCCAGCATTTT.

The J gene is TRBJ1-1, the V gene TRBV9; D not certain. Trimming took off 0 bases at V and 2 bases at J, with 8 bases between the two ends. CDR3 length: 14 residues. In germline, CDR1 is SGDLS, CDR2 YYNGEE. CDR3 sequence: CASSVELVNTEAFF. CDR3 DNA sequence: TGTGCCAGCAGCGTAGAGCTGGTAAACACTGAAGCTTTCTTT.

The V and J genes are TRBV13 and TRBJ1-2, with D possibly matching TRBD1 (6 bases). From germline, CDR1 is PRHDT and CDR2 FYEKMQ (reference sequence). CDR3 length: 17 residues. Trimming stripped 0 bases from V and 2 bases from J, with 16 bases between. CDR3 bases: TGTGCCAGCAGCTTAGGAATGGGGGCCCTAACGAACTATGGCTACACCTTC. Its protein product is CASSLGMGALTNYGYTF.

The table lists this clone with a count of one. The chain employs TRBV6-5 and TRBJ2-1, with 7 positions matching TRBD2. V lost 0 bases to trimming and J lost 9 bases; unmatched junction nucleotides: 5. This CDR3 has 14 residues. CDR1 and CDR2 (germline): MNHEY, SVGAGI. The CDR3 protein is CASSYSGGASEQFF. The CDR3 region has the DNA TGTGCCAGCAGTTACTCGGGAGGGGCAAGTGAGCAGTTCTTC.

The chain has TRBV4-1 and TRBJ1-1, with D tentatively TRBD1 (5 bases). Trimming shortened V by 3 bases and J by 5 bases, and 10 bases separated the two germline ends. Germline V lookup: CDR1 MGHRA, CDR2 YSYEKL. The CDR3 totals 13 residues. CDR3 amino acids: CASSQHRGTEAFF. CDR3 DNA sequence: TGCGCCAGCAGCCAGCACCGGGGGACTGAAGCTTTCTTT.

The chain uses TRBV28 and TRBJ2-2; D is perhaps TRBD1 (6 bases). V dropped 2 bases and J dropped 4 bases, with 11 bases sitting between them. This CDR3 is 15 amino acids long. In germline, CDR1 is MDHEN, CDR2 SYDVKM. DNA of the CDR3: TGTGCCAGCAGTTTAGACGGACAGCCCACCGGGGAGCTGTTTTTT. Residues: CASSLDGQPTGELFF.

This clone was counted once. The chain combines TRBV2 with TRBJ1-5; 7 bases fit TRBD1. V shed 2 bases, J shed 6 bases, and the junction held 4 bases outside the gene matches. Germline V gene sequence: CDR1 SNHLY, CDR2 FYNNEI. This CDR3 comprises 14 residues. The CDR3 bases are TGTGCCAGCAGTGAAAGAGGGGGCGGTCAGCCCCAGCATTTT. As protein: CASSERGGGQPQHF.

The chain carries TRBV6-5 and TRBJ1-1; 7 bases line up with TRBD1. Germline V gene sequence: CDR1 MNHEY, CDR2 SVGAGI. Trimming removed 2 bases from V and 11 bases from J; junction bases left unmatched: 8. This CDR3 is built from 13 residues. In DNA, the CDR3 is TGTGCCAGCAGTTACCACCGTCAGGGGGAGGCTTTCTTT. Protein product: CASSYHRQGEAFF.

This clone was observed a single time. This chain uses TRBV7-2 with TRBJ2-1; 13 positions match TRBD2. CDR1 is SGHTA, CDR2 FQGNSA, per germline. The J segment lost 2 bases and the V segment lost 5 bases, leaving 3 bases of the junction unmatched. This CDR3 has 16 residues. The chain's CDR3 is CASSPGTSGTYNEQFF. The CDR3 coding sequence is TGTGCCAGCAGCCCGGGGACTAGCGGGACCTACAATGAGCAGTTCTTC.

The chain carries TRBV6-1 and TRBJ2-1; tentatively, D is TRBD1 (6 bases). V was shortened by 6 bases and J by 0 bases, with 12 bases between the two germline ends. This CDR3 contains 15 residues. Germline V gives CDR1 MNHNS, CDR2 SASEGT. The CDR3 loop reads CASRLDRSSYNEQFF. CDR3 DNA sequence: TGTGCCAGCAGACTAGACAGGAGCTCCTACAATGAGCAGTTCTTC.

This clone was seen a single time. This rearrangement joins TRBV5-1 to TRBJ2-7, with 7 bases aligning to TRBD1. V lost 7 bases, J lost 0 bases, and 1 base stayed unmatched. The CDR3 spans 12 residues. CDR1 and CDR2 from the germline V gene are SGHRS and YFSETQ. The CDR3 loop is CASRDSSYEQYF. CDR3 DNA sequence: TGCGCCAGCCGGGACAGCTCCTACGAGCAGTACTTC.

This chain uses TRBV18 with TRBJ1-1, with D possibly being TRBD1 (6 bases). Germline-derived CDR1 and CDR2 are KGHSH and LQKENI. CDR3 size: 15 residues. V lost 3 bases and J 1 base, leaving 12 bases between the germline ends. The CDR3, as DNA: TGTGCCAGCTCACCCCAAAGACAGGAGAACACTGAAGCTTTCTTT. This gives the protein CASSPQRQENTEAFF. Full variable domain (missing parts from reference TRBV18 and TRBJ1-1): NAGVMQNPRHLVRRRGQEARLRCSPMKGHSHVYWYRQLPEEGLKFMVYLQKENIIDESGMPKERFSAEFPKEGPSILRIQQVVRGDSAAYFCASSPQRQENTEAFFGQGTRLTVV.